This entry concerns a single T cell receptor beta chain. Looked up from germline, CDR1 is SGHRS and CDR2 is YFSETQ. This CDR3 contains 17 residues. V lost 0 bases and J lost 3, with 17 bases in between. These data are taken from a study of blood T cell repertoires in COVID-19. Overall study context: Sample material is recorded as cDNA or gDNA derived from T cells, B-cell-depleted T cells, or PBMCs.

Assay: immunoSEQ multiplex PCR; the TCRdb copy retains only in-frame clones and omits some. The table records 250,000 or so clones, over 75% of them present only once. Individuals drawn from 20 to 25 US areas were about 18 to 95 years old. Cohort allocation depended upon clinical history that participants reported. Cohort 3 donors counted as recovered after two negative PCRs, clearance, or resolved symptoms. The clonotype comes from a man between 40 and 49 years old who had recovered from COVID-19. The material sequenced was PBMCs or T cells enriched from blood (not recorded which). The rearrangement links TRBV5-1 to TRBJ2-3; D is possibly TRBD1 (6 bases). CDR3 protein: CASSLGVFGTSTDTQYF. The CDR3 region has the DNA TGCGCCAGCAGCTTGGGGGTTTTCGGGACATCTACAGATACGCAGTATTTT.